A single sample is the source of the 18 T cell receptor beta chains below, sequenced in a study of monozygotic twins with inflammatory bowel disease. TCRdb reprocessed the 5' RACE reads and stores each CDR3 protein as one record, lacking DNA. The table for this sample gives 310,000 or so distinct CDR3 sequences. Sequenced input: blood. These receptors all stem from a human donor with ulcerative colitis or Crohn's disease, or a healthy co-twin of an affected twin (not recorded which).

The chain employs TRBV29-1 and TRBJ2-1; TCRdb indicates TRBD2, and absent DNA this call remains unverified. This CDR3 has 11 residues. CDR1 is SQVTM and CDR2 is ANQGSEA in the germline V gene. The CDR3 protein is CSVRRAYEQFF.

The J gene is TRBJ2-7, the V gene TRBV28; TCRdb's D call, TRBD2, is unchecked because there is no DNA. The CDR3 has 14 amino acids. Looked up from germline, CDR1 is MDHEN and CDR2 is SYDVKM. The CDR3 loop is CASSWGLAGYEQYF.

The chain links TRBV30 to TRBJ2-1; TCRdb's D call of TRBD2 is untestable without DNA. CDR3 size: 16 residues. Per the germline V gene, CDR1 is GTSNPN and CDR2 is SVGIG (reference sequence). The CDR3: CAWRNGDSGGRSEQFF.

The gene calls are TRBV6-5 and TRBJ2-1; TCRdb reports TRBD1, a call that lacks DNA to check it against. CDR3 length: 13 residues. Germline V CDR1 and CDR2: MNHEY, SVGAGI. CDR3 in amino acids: CASSVQGWNEQFF.

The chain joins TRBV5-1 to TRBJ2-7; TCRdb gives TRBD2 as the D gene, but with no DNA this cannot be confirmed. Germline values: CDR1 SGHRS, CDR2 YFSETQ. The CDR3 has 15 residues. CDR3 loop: CASRPLAGSHYEQYF. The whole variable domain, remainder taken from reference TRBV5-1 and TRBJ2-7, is KAGVTQTPRYLIKTRGQQVTLSCSPISGHRSVSWYQQTPGQGLQFLFEYFSETQRNKGNFPGRFSGRQFSNSRSEMNVSTLELGDSALYLCASRPLAGSHYEQYFGPGTRLTVT.

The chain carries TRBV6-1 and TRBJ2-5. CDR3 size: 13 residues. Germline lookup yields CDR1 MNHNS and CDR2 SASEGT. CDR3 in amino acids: CASSVGLSETQYF.

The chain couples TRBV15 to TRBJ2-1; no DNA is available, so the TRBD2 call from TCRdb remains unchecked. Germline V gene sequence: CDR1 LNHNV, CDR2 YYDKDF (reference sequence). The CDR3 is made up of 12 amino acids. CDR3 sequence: CATSRGEGGQFF.

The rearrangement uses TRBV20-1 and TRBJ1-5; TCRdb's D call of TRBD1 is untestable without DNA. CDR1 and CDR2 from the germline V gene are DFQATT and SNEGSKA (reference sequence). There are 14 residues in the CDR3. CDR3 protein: CSAFTGEPNQPQHF.

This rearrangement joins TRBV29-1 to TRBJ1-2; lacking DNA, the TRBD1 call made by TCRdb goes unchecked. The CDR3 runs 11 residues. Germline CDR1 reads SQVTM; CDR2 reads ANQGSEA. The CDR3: CSASSTEGPSF.

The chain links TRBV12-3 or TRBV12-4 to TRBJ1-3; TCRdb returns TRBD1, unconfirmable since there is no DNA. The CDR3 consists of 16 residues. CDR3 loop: CASRPQGTGSGNTIYF.

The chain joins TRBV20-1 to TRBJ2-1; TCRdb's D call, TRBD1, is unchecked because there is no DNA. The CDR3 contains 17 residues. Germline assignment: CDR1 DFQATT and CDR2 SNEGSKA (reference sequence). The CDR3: CSARDPFAGKSYNEQFF.

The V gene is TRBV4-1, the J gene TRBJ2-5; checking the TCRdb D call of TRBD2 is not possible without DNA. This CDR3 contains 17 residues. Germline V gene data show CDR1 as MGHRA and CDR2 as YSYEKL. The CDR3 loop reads CASSQDRGTSGQETQYF.

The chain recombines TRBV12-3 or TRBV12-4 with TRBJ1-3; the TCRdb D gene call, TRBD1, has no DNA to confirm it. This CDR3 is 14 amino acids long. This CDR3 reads CASSFGGLRNTIYF.

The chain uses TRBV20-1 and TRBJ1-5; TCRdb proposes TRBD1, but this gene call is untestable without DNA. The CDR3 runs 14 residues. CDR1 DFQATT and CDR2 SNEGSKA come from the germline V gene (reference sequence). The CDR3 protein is CSAIDRTSNQPQHF.

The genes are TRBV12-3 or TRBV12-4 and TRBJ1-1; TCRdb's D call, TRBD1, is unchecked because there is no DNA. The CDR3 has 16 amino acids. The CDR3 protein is CASSLQGWGANTEAFF.

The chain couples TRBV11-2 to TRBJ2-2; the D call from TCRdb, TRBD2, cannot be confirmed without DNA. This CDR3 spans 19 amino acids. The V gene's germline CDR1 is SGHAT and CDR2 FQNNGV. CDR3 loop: CASSLVALAGGLRTGELFF.

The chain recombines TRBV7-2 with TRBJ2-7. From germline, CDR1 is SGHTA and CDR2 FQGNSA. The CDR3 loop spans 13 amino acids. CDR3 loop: CASSQYVGSEQYF.

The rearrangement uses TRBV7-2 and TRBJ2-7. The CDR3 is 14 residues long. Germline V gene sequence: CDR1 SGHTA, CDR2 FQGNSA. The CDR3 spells CASSPNRGLLEQYF.